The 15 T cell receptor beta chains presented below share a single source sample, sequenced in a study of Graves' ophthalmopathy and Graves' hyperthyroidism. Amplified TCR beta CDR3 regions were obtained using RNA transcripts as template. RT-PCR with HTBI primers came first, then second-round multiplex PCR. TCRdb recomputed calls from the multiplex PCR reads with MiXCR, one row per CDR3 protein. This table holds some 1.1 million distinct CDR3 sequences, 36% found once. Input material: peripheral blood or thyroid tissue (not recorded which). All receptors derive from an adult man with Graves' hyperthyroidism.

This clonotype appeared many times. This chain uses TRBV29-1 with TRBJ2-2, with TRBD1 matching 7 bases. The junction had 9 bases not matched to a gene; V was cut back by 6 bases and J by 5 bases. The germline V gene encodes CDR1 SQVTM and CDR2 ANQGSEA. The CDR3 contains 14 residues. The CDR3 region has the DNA TGCAGCGTGACCAGGGGGATGGGGACCGGGGAGCTGTTTTTT. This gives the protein CSVTRGMGTGELFF.

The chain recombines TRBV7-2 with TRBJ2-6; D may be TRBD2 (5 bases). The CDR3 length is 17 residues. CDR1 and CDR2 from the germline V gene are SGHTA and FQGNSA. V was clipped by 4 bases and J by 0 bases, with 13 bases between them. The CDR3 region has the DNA TGTGCCAGCAGCTCTCCCGGGGTCGTCTCTGGGGCCAACGTCCTGACTTTC. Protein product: CASSSPGVVSGANVLTF.

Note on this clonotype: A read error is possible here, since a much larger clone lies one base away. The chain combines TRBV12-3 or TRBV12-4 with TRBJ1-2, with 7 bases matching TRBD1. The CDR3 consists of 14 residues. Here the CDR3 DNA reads TGTGCCAGCAGCCCAACAGGGGCCTCCTATGGCTACGCCTTC. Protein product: CASSPTGASYGYAF.

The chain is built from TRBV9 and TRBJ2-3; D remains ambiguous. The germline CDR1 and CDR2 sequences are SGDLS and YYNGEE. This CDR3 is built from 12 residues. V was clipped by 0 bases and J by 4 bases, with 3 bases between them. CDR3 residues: CASSVDPDTQYF. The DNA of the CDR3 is TGTGCCAGCAGCGTAGACCCAGATACGCAGTATTTT.

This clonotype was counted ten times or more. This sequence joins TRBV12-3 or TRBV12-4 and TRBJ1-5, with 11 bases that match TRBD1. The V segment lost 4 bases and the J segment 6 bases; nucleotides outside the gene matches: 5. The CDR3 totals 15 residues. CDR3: CASSYGQGAGQPQHF. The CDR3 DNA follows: TGTGCCAGCAGTTACGGACAGGGGGCGGGTCAGCCCCAGCATTTT.

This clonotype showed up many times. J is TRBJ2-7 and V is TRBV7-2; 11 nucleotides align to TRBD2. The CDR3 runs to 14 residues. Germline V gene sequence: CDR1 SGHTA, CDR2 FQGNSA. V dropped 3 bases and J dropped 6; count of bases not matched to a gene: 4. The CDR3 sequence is CASSFRLAGGEQYF. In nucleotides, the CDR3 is TGTGCCAGCAGCTTCCGTCTAGCGGGAGGCGAGCAGTACTTC.

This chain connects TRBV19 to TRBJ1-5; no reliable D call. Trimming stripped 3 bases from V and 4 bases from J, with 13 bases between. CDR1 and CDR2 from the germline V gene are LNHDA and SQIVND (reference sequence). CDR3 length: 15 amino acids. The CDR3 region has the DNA TGTGCCAGTAGTATTGCCTTACTAGCAAATCAGCCCCAGCATTTT. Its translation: CASSIALLANQPQHF.

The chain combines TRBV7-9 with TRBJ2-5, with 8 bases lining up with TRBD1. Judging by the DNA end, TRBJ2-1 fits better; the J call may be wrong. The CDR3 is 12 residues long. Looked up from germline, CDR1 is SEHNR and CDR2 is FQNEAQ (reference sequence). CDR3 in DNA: TGTGCCCTCCCCCGCGGACAGGGTGAGCAGTTCTTC. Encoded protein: CALPRGQGEQFF.

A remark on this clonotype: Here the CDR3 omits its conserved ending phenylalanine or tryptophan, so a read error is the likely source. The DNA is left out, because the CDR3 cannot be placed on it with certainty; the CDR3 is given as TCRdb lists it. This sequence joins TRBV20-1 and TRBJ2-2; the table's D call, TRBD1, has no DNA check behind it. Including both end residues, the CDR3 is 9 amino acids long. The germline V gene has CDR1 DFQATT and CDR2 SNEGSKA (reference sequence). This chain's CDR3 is CSAKTGQGA.

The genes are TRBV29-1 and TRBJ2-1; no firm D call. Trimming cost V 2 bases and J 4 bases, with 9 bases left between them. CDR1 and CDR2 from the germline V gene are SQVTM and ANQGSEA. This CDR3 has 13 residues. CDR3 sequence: CSVETRMYNEQFF. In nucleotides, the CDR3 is TGCAGCGTTGAAACCCGAATGTACAATGAGCAGTTCTTC.

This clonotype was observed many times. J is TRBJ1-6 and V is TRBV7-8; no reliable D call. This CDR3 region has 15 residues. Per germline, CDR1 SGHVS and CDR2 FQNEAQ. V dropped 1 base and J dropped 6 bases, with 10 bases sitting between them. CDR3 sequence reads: CASSLDGRSNSPLHF. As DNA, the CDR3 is TGTGCCAGCAGCTTAGATGGCAGGTCTAATTCACCCCTCCACTTT.

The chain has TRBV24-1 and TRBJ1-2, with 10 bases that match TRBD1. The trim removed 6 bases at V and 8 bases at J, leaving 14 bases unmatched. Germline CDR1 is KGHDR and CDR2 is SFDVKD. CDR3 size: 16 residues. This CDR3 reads CATSPGQGPGRGGYTF. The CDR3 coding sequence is TGTGCCACCAGTCCGGGACAGGGGCCGGGTAGAGGCGGCTACACCTTC.

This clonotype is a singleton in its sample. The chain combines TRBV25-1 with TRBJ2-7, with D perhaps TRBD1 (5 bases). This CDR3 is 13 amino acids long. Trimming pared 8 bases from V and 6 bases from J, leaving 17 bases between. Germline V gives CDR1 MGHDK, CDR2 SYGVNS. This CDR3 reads CASVEGVVGEQYF. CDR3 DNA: TGTGCCAGCGTTGAAGGGGTGGTTGGCGAGCAGTACTTC.

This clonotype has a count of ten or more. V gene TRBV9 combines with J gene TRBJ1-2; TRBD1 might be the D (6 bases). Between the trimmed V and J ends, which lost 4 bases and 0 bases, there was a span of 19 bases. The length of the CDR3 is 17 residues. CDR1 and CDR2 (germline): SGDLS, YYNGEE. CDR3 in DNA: TGTGCCAGCAGCCCCAGCCCCCGGACAGCGGCTAACTATGGCTACACCTTC. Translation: CASSPSPRTAANYGYTF.

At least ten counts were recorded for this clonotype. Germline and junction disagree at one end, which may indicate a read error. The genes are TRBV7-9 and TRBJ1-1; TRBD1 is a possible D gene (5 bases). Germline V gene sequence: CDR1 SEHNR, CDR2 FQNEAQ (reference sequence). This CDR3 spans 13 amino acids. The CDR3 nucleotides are TGCGCCAGCAGCCCCGCCGGGGGCACTGAAGCTTTCTTT. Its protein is CASSPAGGTEAFF.